These 27 T cell receptor beta chains came from one sample sequenced in a study of PD-1 blockade in classical Hodgkin lymphoma. Profiling relied on immunoSEQ multiplex PCR, and the TCRdb table lists in-frame clones only, not all of them. The sample consists of more than 20,000 clones, about 94% of them appearing once. Time point described: newly diagnosed, previously untreated cHL patient sample. Sequences were obtained from peripheral blood mononuclear cells (PBMCs). The receptors were gathered from a human donor with classical Hodgkin lymphoma.

This clone has more than one count but fewer than ten. This sequence joins TRBV19 and TRBJ2-3; a possible D gene is TRBD2 (5 bases). This CDR3 has 15 residues. With 2 bases removed from V and 4 bases from J, the gap between germline ends came to 13 bases. Germline V gene data show CDR1 as LNHDA and CDR2 as SQIVND (reference sequence). The CDR3 sequence: CASSITRGSADTQYF. The CDR3 coding sequence is TGTGCCAGTAGTATAACTCGTGGGAGCGCAGATACGCAGTATTTT.

The genes are TRBV4-1 and TRBJ1-6; D is unresolved. This CDR3 contains 15 residues. Germline-derived CDR1 and CDR2 are MGHRA and YSYEKL. Trimming stripped 1 base from V and 7 bases from J, with 11 bases between. CDR3 nucleotide sequence: TGCGCCAGCAGCCAAGTCGGACGGAAAAATTCACCCCTCCACTTT. Its translation: CASSQVGRKNSPLHF.

V usage is TRBV10-1 and J usage is TRBJ2-1, with a possible D match to TRBD2 (5 bases). Germline-derived CDR1 and CDR2 are WNHNN and SYGVQD (reference sequence). V lost 0 bases and J lost 7, with 7 bases in between. CDR3 length equals 13 residues. CDR3 region: CASSESWENEQFF. The DNA of the CDR3 is TGCGCCAGCAGTGAGTCGTGGGAGAATGAGCAGTTCTTC.

The CDR3 sequence is CASKHTGTGISGYTF. As DNA, the CDR3 is TGTGCCAGTAAGCATACCGGGACAGGGATTTCGGGCTACACCTTC. V gene TRBV19 combines with J gene TRBJ1-2, with 9 bases identical to TRBD1. Germline V gene lookup returns CDR1 LNHDA and CDR2 SQIVND (reference sequence). This CDR3 spans 15 amino acids. The junction had 14 bases not matched to a gene; V was cut back by 7 bases and J by 8 bases.

The CDR3 here is CASSPGQRNHHPQYF. DNA for the CDR3: TGTGCCAGCAGCCCGGGACAACGAAACCACCATCCGCAGTATTTT. J is TRBJ2-3 and V is TRBV7-7, with D possibly being TRBD1 (6 bases). The CDR3 has 15 residues. Germline V CDR1 and CDR2: SSHAT, FNYEAQ (reference sequence). V was trimmed by 5 bases and J by 10 bases, leaving 22 bases between them.

V is TRBV6-6 and J is TRBJ2-7; a possible D gene is TRBD2 (5 bases). Germline V gene lookup returns CDR1 MNHNY and CDR2 SVGAGI (reference sequence). V was pared by 4 bases and J by 6 bases, with 13 bases between. CDR3 length: 13 residues. The CDR3 spells CASSSVRAVEQYF. In DNA, the CDR3 is TGTGCCAGCAGTTCGGTGAGGGCCGTCGAGCAGTACTTC.

This clone was picked up one time. The CDR3 protein is CASSQVSGATDTQYF. As DNA, the CDR3 is TGCGCCAGCAGCCAAGTTAGCGGAGCCACAGATACGCAGTATTTT. The V gene is TRBV4-3, the J gene TRBJ2-3; perhaps TRBD2 as D (6 bases). V dropped 1 base and J dropped 2 bases, with 10 bases sitting between them. Germline CDR1 LGHNA, CDR2 YSLEER. This CDR3 has 15 amino acids.

V usage is TRBV5-8 and J usage is TRBJ2-3; D is perhaps TRBD2 (5 bases). Germline CDR1 SGHTS, CDR2 YDEGEE. There are 15 residues in the CDR3. The ends were cut back, 4 bases at V and 1 base at J, with 13 bases in the middle. CDR3 loop: CASSHGLGGTDTQYF. In DNA, the CDR3 is TGTGCCAGCAGCCACGGACTTGGGGGCACAGATACGCAGTATTTT.

The rearrangement joins TRBV5-4 to TRBJ2-1; 10 bases fit TRBD1. Unmatched junction bases numbered 5, after V lost 4 bases and J lost 1 base. The CDR3 consists of 16 residues. CDR1 is SGHNT and CDR2 is YYREEE in the germline V gene (reference sequence). DNA of the CDR3: TGTGCCAGCAGCGTCGGACAGGGGGTATCCTACAATGAGCAGTTCTTC. Protein sequence: CASSVGQGVSYNEQFF.

J is TRBJ1-4 and V is TRBV5-4, with TRBD1 matching 9 bases. Trimming took 8 bases from V and 5 from J; bases not matched to a gene: 13. The germline gives CDR1 SGHNT, CDR2 YYREEE (reference sequence). The CDR3 has 16 amino acids. CDR3 amino acids: CASPLGTGNLNEKLFF. CDR3 nucleotides: TGTGCCAGTCCCCTCGGGACAGGGAACCTCAATGAAAAACTGTTTTTT.

This chain links TRBV5-8 with TRBJ1-2; D is unresolved. The germline V and J ends were trimmed by 0 bases and 6 bases, with 24 bases remaining between them. This CDR3 contains 18 residues. The V gene's germline CDR1 is SGHTS and CDR2 YDEGEE. The CDR3 nucleotides read TGTGCCAGCAGCTTGGTGCGCCTCCGGAAGCTAGAGGTAGATGGCTACACCTTC. Residues: CASSLVRLRKLEVDGYTF.

The chain recombines TRBV19 with TRBJ1-2; D gene uncertain. V was shortened by 4 bases and J by 3 bases, with 3 bases between the two germline ends. CDR1 and CDR2 from the germline V gene are LNHDA and SQIVND (reference sequence). This CDR3 is built from 11 residues. The DNA of the CDR3 is TGTGCCAGTAGTAGGGACTATGGCTACACCTTC. It yields the protein CASSRDYGYTF.

V and J are TRBV4-3 and TRBJ2-2; D perhaps matches TRBD2 (6 bases). This CDR3 spans 16 amino acids. The germline V and J ends were trimmed by 3 bases and 5 bases, with 16 bases remaining between them. Germline CDR1 is LGHNA and CDR2 is YSLEER. The CDR3 protein is CASSQFRAAGTGELFF. For the CDR3, the DNA is TGCGCCAGCAGCCAGTTCCGTGCCGCGGGGACCGGGGAGCTGTTTTTT.

The chain has TRBV15 and TRBJ2-2; perhaps TRBD2 as D (5 bases). The CDR3 loop spans 14 amino acids. Between the trimmed V and J ends, which lost 1 base and 6 bases, there was a span of 9 bases. Looked up from germline, CDR1 is LNHNV and CDR2 is YYDKDF (reference sequence). CDR3 nucleotide sequence: TGTGCCACCAGCAGAGTTCGGGATTCCGGGGAGCTGTTTTTT. Encoded protein: CATSRVRDSGELFF.

V and J are TRBV7-8 and TRBJ2-2, with D possibly being TRBD2 (6 bases). The V end lost 5 bases, the J end lost 5 bases, and 18 bases lay between the germline ends. Germline CDR1 SGHVS, CDR2 FQNEAQ. CDR3 length: 16 residues. The CDR3 nucleotides are TGTGCCAGCAGCACGGGGGACCTCGGTTGGACCGGGGAGCTGTTTTTT. Protein sequence: CASSTGDLGWTGELFF. The whole variable domain, remainder taken from reference TRBV7-8 and TRBJ2-2, is GAGVSQSPRYKVAKRGQDVALRCDPISGHVSLFWYQQALGQGPEFLTYFQNEAQLDKSGLPSDRFFAERPEGSVSTLKIQRTQQEDSAVYLCASSTGDLGWTGELFFGEGSRLTVL.

CDR3 DNA sequence: TGTGCCAGTAGCTCACGCTCTGGGGGGGACAGCTCCTACAATGAGCAGTTCTTC. This translates into CASSSRSGGDSSYNEQFF. This chain links TRBV19 with TRBJ2-1; D tentatively fits TRBD1 or TRBD2 (7 bases each). Trimming shortened V by 6 bases and J by 0 bases, and 21 bases separated the two germline ends. CDR3 length: 18 amino acids. CDR1 LNHDA and CDR2 SQIVND come from the germline V gene (reference sequence).

The J gene is TRBJ2-3, the V gene TRBV19; D remains unclear. V was shortened by 5 bases and J by 4 bases, with 22 bases between the two germline ends. The germline gives CDR1 LNHDA, CDR2 SQIVND (reference sequence). The CDR3 contains 17 residues. The CDR3, as DNA: TGTGCCAGTAGTCCCCCACCCGGCACTTTCCGCGCAGATACGCAGTATTTT. It translates to CASSPPPGTFRADTQYF.

The J gene is TRBJ2-3, the V gene TRBV19; weak D call: TRBD2 (6 bases). CDR1 and CDR2 (germline): LNHDA, SQIVND (reference sequence). The V end lost 3 bases, the J end lost 5 bases, and 18 bases lay between the germline ends. The CDR3 length is 16 residues. CDR3 sequence: CASSMSGRRGEDTQYF. The CDR3 region has the DNA TGTGCCAGTAGTATGTCGGGACGGCGGGGCGAAGATACGCAGTATTTT.

The J gene is TRBJ2-1, the V gene TRBV4-3; perhaps TRBD2 as D (9 bases). With 0 bases removed from V and 10 bases from J, the gap between germline ends came to 22 bases. CDR1 is LGHNA and CDR2 is YSLEER in the germline V gene. CDR3 length equals 17 residues. The CDR3 here is CASSQDQGAGGLREQFF. The CDR3 DNA is TGCGCCAGCAGCCAAGATCAGGGGGCGGGGGGGCTCAGGGAGCAGTTCTTC.

In DNA form, the CDR3 reads TGTGCCATCGGTGGTGTGGGGACCCCCACTGAAGCTTTCTTT. Its protein product is CAIGGVGTPTEAFF. The rearrangement joins TRBV10-3 to TRBJ1-1; D possibly corresponds to TRBD1 (5 bases). Germline values: CDR1 ENHRY, CDR2 SYGVKD. CDR3 length: 14 amino acids. V was shortened by 8 bases and J by 4 bases, with 17 bases between the two germline ends.

The chain joins TRBV19 to TRBJ2-3; 9 bases fit TRBD1. CDR1 and CDR2 from the germline V gene are LNHDA and SQIVND (reference sequence). The CDR3 contains 16 residues. Losses at the gene ends were 1 base for V and 1 base for J; bases not matched to a gene: 3. CDR3 nucleotide sequence: TGTGCCAGTAGTATAGTTAGGACAGGGGGCACAGATACGCAGTATTTT. It translates to CASSIVRTGGTDTQYF.

The chain is built from TRBV5-4 and TRBJ1-6, with D unresolved. Trimming stripped 3 bases from V and 7 bases from J, with 8 bases between. From germline, CDR1 is SGHNT and CDR2 YYREEE (reference sequence). The CDR3 is made up of 13 amino acids. CDR3: CASSSGLNSPLHF. CDR3 sequence (DNA): TGTGCCAGCAGCTCCGGACTAAATTCACCCCTCCACTTT.

The CDR3 here is CASSTLGGKLFF. CDR3 coding DNA: TGTGCCAGTAGTACCTTAGGCGGAAAACTGTTTTTT. V usage is TRBV19 and J usage is TRBJ1-4; D unresolved. Trimming stripped 4 bases from V and 10 bases from J, with 10 bases between. The germline CDR1 and CDR2 sequences are LNHDA and SQIVND (reference sequence). The CDR3 spans 12 residues.

The chain recombines TRBV29-1 with TRBJ2-2, with TRBD1 matching over 8 bases. J was trimmed by 5 bases and V by 2 bases; bases with no gene match: 7. The germline V gene has CDR1 SQVTM and CDR2 ANQGSEA. The CDR3 is 15 amino acids. CDR3 nucleotide sequence: TGCAGCGTTGAAATAACAGGGGACAGGACCGGGGAGCTGTTTTTT. Protein product: CSVEITGDRTGELFF.

The chain employs TRBV28 and TRBJ2-3; 9 nucleotides match TRBD1. Germline V lookup: CDR1 MDHEN, CDR2 SYDVKM. The ends lost 4 bases at V and 3 bases at J; junction bases unmatched: 8. This CDR3 contains 16 residues. The CDR3 loop is CASSSPRDRETDTQYF. CDR3 in DNA: TGTGCCAGCAGTTCCCCCCGGGACAGGGAGACAGATACGCAGTATTTT.

The chain combines TRBV19 with TRBJ1-5, with D perhaps matching TRBD1 (6 bases). CDR3 length: 13 residues. V gave up 7 bases and J gave up 2 bases, with 9 bases separating them. The germline CDR1 and CDR2 sequences are LNHDA and SQIVND (reference sequence). CDR3 residues: CASTYRGNQPQHF. The DNA of the CDR3 is TGTGCCAGTACCTACAGGGGCAATCAGCCCCAGCATTTT.

The chain has TRBV5-6 and TRBJ2-5, with 10 bases that match TRBD2. The germline CDR1 and CDR2 sequences are SGHDT and YYEEEE. The CDR3 runs to 16 residues. V trimming: 4 bases; J trimming: 1 base; junction bases outside the gene matches: 7. CDR3 residues: CASSTKRGGIQETQYF. The CDR3, as DNA: TGTGCCAGCAGCACTAAGCGGGGGGGCATCCAAGAGACCCAGTACTTC.